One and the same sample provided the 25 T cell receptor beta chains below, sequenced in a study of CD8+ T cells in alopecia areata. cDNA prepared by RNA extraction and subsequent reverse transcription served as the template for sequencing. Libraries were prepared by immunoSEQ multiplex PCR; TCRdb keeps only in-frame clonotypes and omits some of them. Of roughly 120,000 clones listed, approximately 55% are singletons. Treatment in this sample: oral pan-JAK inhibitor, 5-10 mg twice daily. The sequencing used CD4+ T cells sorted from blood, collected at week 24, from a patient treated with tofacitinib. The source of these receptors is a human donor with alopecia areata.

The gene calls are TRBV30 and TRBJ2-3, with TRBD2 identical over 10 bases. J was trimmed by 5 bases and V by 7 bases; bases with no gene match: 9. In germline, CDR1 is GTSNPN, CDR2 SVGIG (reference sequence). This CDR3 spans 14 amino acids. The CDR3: CASASGGVVDTQYF. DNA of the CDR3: TGTGCCTCCGCTAGCGGGGGCGTGGTAGATACGCAGTATTTT. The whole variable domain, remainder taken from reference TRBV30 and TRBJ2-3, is SQTIHQWPATLVQPVGSPLSLECTVEGTSNPNLYWYRQAAGRGLQLLFYSVGIGQISSEVPQNLSASRPQDRQFILSSKKLLLSDSGFYLCASASGGVVDTQYFGPGTRLTVL.

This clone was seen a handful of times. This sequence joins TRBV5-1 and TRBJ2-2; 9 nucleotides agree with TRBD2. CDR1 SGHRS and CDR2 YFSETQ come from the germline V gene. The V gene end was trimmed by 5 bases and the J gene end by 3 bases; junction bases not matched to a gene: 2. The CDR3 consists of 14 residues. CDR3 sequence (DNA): TGCGCCAGCAGTCCTAGCGGGGACACCGGGGAGCTGTTTTTT. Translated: CASSPSGDTGELFF.

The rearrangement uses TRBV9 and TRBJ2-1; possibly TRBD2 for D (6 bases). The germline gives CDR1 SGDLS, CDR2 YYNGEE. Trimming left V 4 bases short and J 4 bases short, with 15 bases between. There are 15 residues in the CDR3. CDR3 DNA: TGTGCCAGCAGCTCCGGGGCTAGCGCGTACAATGAGCAGTTCTTC. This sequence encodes CASSSGASAYNEQFF.

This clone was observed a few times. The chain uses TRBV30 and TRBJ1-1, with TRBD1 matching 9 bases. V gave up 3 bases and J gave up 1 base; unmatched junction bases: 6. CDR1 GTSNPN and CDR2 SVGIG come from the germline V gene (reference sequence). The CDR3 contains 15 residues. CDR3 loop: CAWSQIQGANTEAFF. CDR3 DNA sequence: TGTGCCTGGAGCCAGATACAGGGGGCGAACACTGAAGCTTTCTTT.

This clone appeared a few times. The CDR3 sequence: CASSQDRGETQYF. Written as DNA, the CDR3 is TGCGCCAGCAGCCAAGACAGGGGAGAGACCCAGTACTTC. The chain is built from TRBV4-3 and TRBJ2-5, with D possibly matching TRBD1 (6 bases). Germline CDR1 reads LGHNA; CDR2 reads YSLEER. The CDR3 is 13 amino acids. Trimming stripped 0 bases from V and 4 bases from J, with 6 bases between.

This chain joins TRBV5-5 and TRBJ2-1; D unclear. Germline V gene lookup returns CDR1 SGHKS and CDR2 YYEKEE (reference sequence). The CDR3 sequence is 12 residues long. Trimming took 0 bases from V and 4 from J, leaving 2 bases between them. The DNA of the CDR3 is TGTGCCAGCAGCTTGGAGTACAATGAGCAGTTCTTC. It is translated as CASSLEYNEQFF.

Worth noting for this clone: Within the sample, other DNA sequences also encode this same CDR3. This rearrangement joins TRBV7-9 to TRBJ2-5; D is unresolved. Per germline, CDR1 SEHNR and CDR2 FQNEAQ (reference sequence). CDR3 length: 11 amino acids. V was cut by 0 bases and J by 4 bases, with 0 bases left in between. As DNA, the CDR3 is TGTGCCAGCAGCTTAGCAGAGACCCAGTACTTC. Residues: CASSLAETQYF.

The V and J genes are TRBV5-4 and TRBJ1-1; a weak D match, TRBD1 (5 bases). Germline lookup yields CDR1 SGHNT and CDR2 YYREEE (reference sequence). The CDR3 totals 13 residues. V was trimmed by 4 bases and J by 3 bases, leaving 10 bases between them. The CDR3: CASSRGPDTEAFF. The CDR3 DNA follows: TGTGCCAGCAGCAGGGGACCGGACACTGAAGCTTTCTTT.

The CDR3 region has the DNA TGCAGCGTTAGGCTCGGTCAGGGGGCGGGGGAGCAGTACTTC. It codes for CSVRLGQGAGEQYF. The J gene is TRBJ2-7, the V gene TRBV29-1; the match to TRBD1 covers 8 bases. V was pared by 5 bases and J by 7 bases, with 13 bases of the junction left unmatched. This CDR3 region has 14 residues. Germline CDR1 reads SQVTM; CDR2 reads ANQGSEA.

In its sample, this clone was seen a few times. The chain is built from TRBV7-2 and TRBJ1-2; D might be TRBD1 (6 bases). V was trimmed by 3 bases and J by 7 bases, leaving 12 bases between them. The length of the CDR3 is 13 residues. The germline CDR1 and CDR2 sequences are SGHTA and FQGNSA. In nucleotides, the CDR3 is TGTGCCAGCAGCTTCCGGACAGATCGTGGCTACACCTTC. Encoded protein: CASSFRTDRGYTF.

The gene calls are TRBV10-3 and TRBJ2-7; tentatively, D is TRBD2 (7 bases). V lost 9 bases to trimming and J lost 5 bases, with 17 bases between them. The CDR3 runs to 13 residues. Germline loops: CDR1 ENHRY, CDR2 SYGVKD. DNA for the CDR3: TGTGCCATAAGGGGGGGACTCTCAAACGAGCAGTACTTC. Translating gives CAIRGGLSNEQYF.

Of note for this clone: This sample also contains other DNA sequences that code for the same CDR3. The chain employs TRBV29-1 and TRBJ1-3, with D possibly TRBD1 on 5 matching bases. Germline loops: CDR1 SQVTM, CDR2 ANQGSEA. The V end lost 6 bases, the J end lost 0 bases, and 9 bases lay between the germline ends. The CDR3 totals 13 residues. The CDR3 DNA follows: TGCAGCGTAGCAGGGTTCTCTGGAAACACCATATATTTT. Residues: CSVAGFSGNTIYF.

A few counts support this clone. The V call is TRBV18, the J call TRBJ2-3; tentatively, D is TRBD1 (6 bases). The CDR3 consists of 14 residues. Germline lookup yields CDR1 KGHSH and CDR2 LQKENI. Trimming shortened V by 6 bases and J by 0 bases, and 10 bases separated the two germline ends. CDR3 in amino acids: CASSPQGSTDTQYF. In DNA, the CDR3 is TGTGCCAGCTCGCCGCAGGGGAGCACAGATACGCAGTATTTT. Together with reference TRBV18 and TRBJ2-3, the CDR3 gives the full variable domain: NAGVMQNPRHLVRRRGQEARLRCSPMKGHSHVYWYRQLPEEGLKFMVYLQKENIIDESGMPKERFSAEFPKEGPSILRIQQVVRGDSAAYFCASSPQGSTDTQYFGPGTRLTVL.

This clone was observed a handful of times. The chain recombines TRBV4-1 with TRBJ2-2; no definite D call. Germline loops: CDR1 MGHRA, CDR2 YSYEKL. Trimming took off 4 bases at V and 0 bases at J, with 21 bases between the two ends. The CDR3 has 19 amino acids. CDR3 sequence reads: CASSRGGLRKPANTGELFF. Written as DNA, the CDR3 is TGCGCCAGCAGCCGAGGCGGTCTGAGGAAGCCCGCGAACACCGGGGAGCTGTTTTTT.

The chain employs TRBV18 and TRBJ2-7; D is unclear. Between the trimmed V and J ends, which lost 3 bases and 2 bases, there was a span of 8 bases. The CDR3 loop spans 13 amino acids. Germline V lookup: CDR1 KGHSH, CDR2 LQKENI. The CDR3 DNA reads TGTGCCAGCTCACCCCCGGGCACCTACGAGCAGTACTTC. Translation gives CASSPPGTYEQYF. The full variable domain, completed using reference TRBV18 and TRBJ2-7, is NAGVMQNPRHLVRRRGQEARLRCSPMKGHSHVYWYRQLPEEGLKFMVYLQKENIIDESGMPKERFSAEFPKEGPSILRIQQVVRGDSAAYFCASSPPGTYEQYFGPGTRLTVT.

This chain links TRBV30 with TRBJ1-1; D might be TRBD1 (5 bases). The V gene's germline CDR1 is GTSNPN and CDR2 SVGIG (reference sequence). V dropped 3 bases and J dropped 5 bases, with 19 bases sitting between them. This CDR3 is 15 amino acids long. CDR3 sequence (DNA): TGTGCCTGGAGGCGAGGGGAAGGGGTGAGGACTGAAGCTTTCTTT. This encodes CAWRRGEGVRTEAFF. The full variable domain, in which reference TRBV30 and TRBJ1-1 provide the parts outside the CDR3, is SQTIHQWPATLVQPVGSPLSLECTVEGTSNPNLYWYRQAAGRGLQLLFYSVGIGQISSEVPQNLSASRPQDRQFILSSKKLLLSDSGFYLCAWRRGEGVRTEAFFGQGTRLTVV.

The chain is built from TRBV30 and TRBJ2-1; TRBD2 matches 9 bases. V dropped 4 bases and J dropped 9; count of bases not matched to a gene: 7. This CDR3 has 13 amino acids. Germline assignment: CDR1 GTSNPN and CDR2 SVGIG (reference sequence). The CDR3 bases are TGTGCCTGGAAGGGGACTAGCAGGGTTGAGCAGTTCTTC. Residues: CAWKGTSRVEQFF.

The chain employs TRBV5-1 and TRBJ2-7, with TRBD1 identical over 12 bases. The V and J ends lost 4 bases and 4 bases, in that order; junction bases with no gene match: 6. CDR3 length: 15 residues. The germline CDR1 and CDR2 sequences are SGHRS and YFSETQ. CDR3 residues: CASSPGTGGGYEQYF. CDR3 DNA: TGCGCCAGCAGCCCTGGGACAGGGGGCGGGTACGAGCAGTACTTC. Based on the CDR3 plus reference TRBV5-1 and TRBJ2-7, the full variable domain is KAGVTQTPRYLIKTRGQQVTLSCSPISGHRSVSWYQQTPGQGLQFLFEYFSETQRNKGNFPGRFSGRQFSNSRSEMNVSTLELGDSALYLCASSPGTGGGYEQYFGPGTRLTVT.

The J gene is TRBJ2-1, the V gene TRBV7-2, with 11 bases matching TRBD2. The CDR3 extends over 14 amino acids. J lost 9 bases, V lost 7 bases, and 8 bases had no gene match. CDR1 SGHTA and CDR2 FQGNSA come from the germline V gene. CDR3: CASTLAGGRGEQFF. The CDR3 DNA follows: TGTGCCAGCACCCTAGCGGGGGGCCGGGGTGAGCAGTTCTTC.

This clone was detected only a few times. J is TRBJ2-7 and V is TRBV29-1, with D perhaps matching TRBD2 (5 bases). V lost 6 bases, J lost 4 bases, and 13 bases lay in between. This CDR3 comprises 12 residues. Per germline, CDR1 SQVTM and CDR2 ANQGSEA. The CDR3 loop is CSVLSAGYEQYF. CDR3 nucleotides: TGCAGCGTCCTAAGCGCGGGTTACGAGCAGTACTTC.

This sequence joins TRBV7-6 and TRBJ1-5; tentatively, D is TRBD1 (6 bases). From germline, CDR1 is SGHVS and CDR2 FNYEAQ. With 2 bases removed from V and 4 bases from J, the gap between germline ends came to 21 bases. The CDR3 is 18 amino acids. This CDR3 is CASSLNPMGAAANQPQHF. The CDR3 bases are TGTGCCAGCAGCTTAAACCCGATGGGGGCAGCCGCAAATCAGCCCCAGCATTTT.

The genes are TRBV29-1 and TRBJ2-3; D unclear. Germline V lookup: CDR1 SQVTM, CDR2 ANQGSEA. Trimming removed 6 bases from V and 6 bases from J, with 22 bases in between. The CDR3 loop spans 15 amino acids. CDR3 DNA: TGCAGCGTATCAGACGGTACAACCAAAGGGGATACGCAGTATTTT. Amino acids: CSVSDGTTKGDTQYF.

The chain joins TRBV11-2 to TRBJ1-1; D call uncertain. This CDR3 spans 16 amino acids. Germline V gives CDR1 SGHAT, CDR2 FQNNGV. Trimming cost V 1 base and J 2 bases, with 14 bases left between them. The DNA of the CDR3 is TGTGCCAGCAGCTTAGTCGGGTGGGCAAGAAACACTGAAGCTTTCTTT. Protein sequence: CASSLVGWARNTEAFF.

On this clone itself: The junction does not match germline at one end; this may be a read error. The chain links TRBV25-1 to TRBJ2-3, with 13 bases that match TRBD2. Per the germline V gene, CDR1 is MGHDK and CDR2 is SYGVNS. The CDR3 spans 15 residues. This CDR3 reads CASSEGGLAGDTQYF. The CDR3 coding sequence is TGTGCCAGCAGCGAAGGAGGACTAGCGGGGGATACGCAGTATTTC.

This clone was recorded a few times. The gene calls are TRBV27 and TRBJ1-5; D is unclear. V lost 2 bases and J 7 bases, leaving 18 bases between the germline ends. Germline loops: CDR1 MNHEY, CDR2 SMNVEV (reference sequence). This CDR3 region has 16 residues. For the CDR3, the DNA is TGTGCCAGCAGTTTACGGGGTGGTCAACGGGCCCAGCCCCAGCATTTT. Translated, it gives CASSLRGGQRAQPQHF.